This entry is about one T cell receptor (beta chain). Its cognate antigen is unknown. The data stem from a study of cytomegalovirus exposure and HLA in healthy donors. Study findings and constraints: In vitro experiments confirmed that three CMV-associated chains were specific for CMV antigens.

Researchers ran the PCR with 60 Vbeta and 13 Jbeta primers. The table came from immunoSEQ multiplex PCR; TCRdb's copy has only in-frame clones and leaves some out. The sample consists of just over 150,000 clones, about three quarters of them appearing once. It was healthy bone marrow donors who served as donors. CDR3 size: 13 residues. Trimming shortened V by 6 bases and J by 8 bases, and 16 bases separated the two germline ends. Germline CDR1 and CDR2: SNHLY and FYNNEI. Source material: PBMCs. This sequence originates from a female donor in good health and CMV-seronegative. The chain links TRBV2 to TRBJ1-2; tentatively, D is TRBD1 (5 bases). The CDR3 coding sequence is TGTGCCAGCAGACCGGACACTTTGGGAGGCTACACCTTC. This sequence encodes CASRPDTLGGYTF.